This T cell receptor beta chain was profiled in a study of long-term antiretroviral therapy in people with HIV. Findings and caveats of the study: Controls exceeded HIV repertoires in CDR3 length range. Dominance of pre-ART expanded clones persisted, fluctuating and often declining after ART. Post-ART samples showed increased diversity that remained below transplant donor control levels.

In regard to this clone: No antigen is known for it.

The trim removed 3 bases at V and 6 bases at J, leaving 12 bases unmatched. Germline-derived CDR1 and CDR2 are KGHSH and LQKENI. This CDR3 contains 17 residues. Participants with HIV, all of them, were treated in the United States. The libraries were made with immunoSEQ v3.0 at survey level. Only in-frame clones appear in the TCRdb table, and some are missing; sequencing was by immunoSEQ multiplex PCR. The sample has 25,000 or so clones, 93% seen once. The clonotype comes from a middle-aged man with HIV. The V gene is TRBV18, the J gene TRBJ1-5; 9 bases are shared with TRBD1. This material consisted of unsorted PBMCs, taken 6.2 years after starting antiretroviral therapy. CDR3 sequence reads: CASSPTRDRAEGQPQHF. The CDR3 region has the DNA TGTGCCAGCTCACCTACGCGGGACAGGGCCGAGGGTCAGCCCCAGCATTTT.